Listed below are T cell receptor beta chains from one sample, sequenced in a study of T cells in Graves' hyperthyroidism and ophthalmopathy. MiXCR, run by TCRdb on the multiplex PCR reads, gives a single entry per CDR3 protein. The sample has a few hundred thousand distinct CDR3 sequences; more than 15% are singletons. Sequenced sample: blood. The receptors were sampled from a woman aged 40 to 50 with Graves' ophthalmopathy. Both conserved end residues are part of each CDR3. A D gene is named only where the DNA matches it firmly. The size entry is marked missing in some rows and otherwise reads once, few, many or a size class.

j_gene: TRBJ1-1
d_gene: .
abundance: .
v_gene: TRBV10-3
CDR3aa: CAIMPLSNTEAFF
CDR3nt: TGTGCCATCATGCCACTATCGAACACTGAAGCTTTCTTT

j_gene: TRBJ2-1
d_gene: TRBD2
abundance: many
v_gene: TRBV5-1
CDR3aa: CASSGGAYNEQFF
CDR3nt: TGCGCCAGCAGCGGGGGGGCCTACAATGAGCAGTTCTTC

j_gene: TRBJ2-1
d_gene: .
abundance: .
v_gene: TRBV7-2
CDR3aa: CASSLALSSYEQFF
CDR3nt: TGTGCCAGCAGCTTAGCGCTGAGCAGCTATGAGCAGTTCTTC

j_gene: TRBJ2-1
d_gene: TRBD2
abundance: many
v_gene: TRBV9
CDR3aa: CASSDRSLAGNYNEQFF
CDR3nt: TGTGCCAGCAGCGATCGATCACTAGCGGGGAACTACAATGAGCAGTTCTTC

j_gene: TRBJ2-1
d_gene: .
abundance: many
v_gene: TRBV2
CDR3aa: CASSPTRDYNEQFF
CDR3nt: TGTGCCAGCAGTCCTACGCGGGACTACAATGAGCAGTTCTTC

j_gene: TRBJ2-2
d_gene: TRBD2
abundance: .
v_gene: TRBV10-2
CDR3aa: CASSELAGVAGELFF
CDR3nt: TGCGCCAGCAGTGAGTTAGCGGGAGTAGCTGGGGAGCTGTTTTTT

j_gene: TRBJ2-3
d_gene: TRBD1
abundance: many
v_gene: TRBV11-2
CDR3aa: CASSPWDRGTDTQYF
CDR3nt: TGTGCCAGCAGCCCATGGGACAGGGGAACAGATACGCAGTATTTT

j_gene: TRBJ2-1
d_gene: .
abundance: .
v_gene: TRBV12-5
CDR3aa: CASGLVVGKLNNEQFF
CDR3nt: TGTGCTAGTGGTTTGGTAGTAGGGAAGCTAAACAATGAGCAGTTCTTC

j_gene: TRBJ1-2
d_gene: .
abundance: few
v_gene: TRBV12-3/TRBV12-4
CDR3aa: CASSFSRVDYTF
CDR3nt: TGTGCCAGCAGTTTCTCTCGGGTGGACTACACCTTC

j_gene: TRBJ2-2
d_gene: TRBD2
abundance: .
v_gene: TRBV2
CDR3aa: CASSEAGSGRAKRELFF
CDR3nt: TGTGCCAGCAGTGAAGCCGGAAGCGGGAGGGCCAAGAGGGAGCTGTTTTTT

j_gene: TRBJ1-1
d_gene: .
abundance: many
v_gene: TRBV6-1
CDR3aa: CASQQMNTEAFF
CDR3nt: TGTGCCAGCCAACAGATGAACACTGAAGCTTTCTTT

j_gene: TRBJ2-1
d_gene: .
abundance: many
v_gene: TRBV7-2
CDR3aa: CASSTSGLNNEQFF
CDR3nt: TGTGCCAGCAGCACCTCGGGATTGAACAATGAGCAGTTCTTC

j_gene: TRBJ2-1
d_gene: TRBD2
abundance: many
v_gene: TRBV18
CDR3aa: CASSPLTSGGAHEQFF
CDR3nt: TGTGCCAGCTCACCACTGACTAGCGGGGGGGCCCATGAGCAGTTCTTC

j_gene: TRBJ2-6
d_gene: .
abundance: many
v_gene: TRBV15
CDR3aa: CATSRDSGSGANVLTF
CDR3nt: TGTGCCACCAGCAGAGATTCAGGCTCTGGGGCCAACGTCCTGACTTTC

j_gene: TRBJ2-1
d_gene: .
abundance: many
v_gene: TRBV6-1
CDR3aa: CASRRGGLLDEQFF
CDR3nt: TGTGCCAGCAGGAGGGGGGGGCTCCTCGATGAGCAGTTCTTC

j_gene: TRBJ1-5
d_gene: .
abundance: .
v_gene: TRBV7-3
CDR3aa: CASSFSKNQPQHF
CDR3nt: TGTGCCAGCAGCTTTAGTAAGAATCAGCCCCAGCATTTT

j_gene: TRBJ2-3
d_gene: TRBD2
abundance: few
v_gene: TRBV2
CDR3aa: CASSGTSAYTDTQYF
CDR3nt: TGTGCCAGCAGTGGTACTAGCGCCTACACAGATACGCAGTATTTT

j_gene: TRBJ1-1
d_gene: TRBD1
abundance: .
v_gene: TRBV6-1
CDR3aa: CASREQGFVTEAFF
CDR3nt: TGTGCCAGCAGAGAACAGGGGTTTGTTACTGAAGCTTTCTTT

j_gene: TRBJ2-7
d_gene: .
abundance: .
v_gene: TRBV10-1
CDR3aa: CASSAGASYEQYF
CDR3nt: TGCGCCAGCAGTGCTGGGGCTTCCTACGAGCAGTACTTC

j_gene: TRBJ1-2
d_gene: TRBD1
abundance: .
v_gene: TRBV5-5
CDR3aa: CASSLAFEHRDRVFGYTF
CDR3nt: TGTGCCAGCAGCTTAGCCTTCGAGCACCGGGACAGGGTTTTTGGCTACACCTTC

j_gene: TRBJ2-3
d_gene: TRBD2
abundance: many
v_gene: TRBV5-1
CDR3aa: CASSLVFAGGTDTQYF
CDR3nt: TGCGCCAGCAGCTTGGTCTTTGCGGGAGGGACAGATACGCAGTATTTT

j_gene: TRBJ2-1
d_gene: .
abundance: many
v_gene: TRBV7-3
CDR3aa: CASGFGNEQFF
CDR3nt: TGTGCCAGCGGTTTTGGCAATGAGCAGTTCTTC

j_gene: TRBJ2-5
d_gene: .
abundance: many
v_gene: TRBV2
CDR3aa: CASSSDPTGETQYF
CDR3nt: TGTGCCAGCAGCTCGGACCCGACGGGAGAGACCCAGTACTTC

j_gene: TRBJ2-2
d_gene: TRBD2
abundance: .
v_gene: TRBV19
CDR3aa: CASSRLAAHNTGELFF
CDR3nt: TGTGCCAGTAGTCGACTAGCGGCGCATAACACCGGGGAGCTGTTTTTT

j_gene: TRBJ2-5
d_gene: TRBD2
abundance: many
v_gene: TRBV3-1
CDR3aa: CASSQDRGLAGGETQYF
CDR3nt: TGTGCCAGCAGCCAAGATCGGGGACTAGCGGGGGGAGAGACCCAGTACTTC

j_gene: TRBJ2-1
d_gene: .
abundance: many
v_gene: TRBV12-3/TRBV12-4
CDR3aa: CASSFDERGEQFF
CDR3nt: TGTGCCAGCAGTTTCGACGAACGAGGTGAGCAGTTCTTC

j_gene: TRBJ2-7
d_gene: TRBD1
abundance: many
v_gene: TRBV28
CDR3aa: CASRRGPGQGSHEQYF
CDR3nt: TGTGCCAGCAGGCGGGGACCGGGACAGGGTTCCCACGAGCAGTACTTC

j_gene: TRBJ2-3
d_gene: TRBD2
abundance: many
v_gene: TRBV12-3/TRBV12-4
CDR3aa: CASSFAGAEDTQYF
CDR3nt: TGTGCCAGCAGTTTCGCGGGAGCGGAAGATACGCAGTATTTT

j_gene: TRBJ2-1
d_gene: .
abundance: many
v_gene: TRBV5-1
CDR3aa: CASSLVGGGAYNEQFF
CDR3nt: TGCGCCAGCAGCTTGGTAGGCGGAGGCGCCTACAATGAGCAGTTCTTC

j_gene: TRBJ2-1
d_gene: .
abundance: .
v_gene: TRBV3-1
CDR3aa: CASSQSPGLDYNEQFF
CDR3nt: TGTGCCAGCAGCCAAAGCCCGGGACTCGACTACAATGAGCAGTTCTTC

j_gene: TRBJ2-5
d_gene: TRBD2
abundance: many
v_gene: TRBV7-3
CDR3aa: CASSLTGLAGETQYF
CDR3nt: TGTGCCAGCAGCTTAACGGGCCTAGCGGGGGAGACCCAGTACTTC

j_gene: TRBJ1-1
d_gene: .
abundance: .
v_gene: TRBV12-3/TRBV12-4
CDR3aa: CAGRDDLNTEAFF
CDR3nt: TGTGCCGGAAGGGACGACTTGAACACTGAAGCTTTCTTT

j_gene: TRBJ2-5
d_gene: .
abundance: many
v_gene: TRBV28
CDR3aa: CASSLRRQQETQYF
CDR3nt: TGTGCCAGCAGTTTACGCAGGCAGCAAGAGACCCAGTACTTC

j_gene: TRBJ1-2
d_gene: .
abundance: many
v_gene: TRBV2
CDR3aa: CASSGEGSARGYTF
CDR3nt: TGTGCCAGCAGTGGAGAGGGAAGTGCTCGTGGCTACACCTTC

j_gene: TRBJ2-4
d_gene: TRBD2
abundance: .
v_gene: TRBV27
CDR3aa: CASSPHLKTSGVSGGEAKNIQYF
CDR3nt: TGTGCCAGCAGTCCCCACCTCAAGACTAGCGGGGTATCCGGTGGAGAGGCCAAAAACATTCAGTACTTC

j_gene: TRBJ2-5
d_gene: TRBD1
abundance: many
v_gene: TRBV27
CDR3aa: CASSVQGAWGTQYF
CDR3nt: TGTGCCAGCAGCGTACAGGGGGCTTGGGGGACCCAGTACTTC

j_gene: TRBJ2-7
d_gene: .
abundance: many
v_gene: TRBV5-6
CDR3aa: CASSLEMGSYEQYF
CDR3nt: TGTGCCAGCAGCTTGGAAATGGGATCCTACGAGCAGTACTTC

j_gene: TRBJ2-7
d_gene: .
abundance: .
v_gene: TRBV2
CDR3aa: CASSEDRLSYEQYF
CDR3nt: TGTGCCAGCAGTGAAGACAGGCTATCCTACGAGCAGTACTTC

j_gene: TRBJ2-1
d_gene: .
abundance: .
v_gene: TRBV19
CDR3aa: CASSNPLGGYNEQFF
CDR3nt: TGTGCCAGTAGTAACCCTTTGGGGGGCTACAATGAGCAGTTCTTC

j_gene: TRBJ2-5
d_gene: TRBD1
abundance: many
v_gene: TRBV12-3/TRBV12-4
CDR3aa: CASRPGTGGLETQYF
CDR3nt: TGTGCCAGCAGACCCGGGACAGGGGGCTTAGAGACCCAGTACTTC

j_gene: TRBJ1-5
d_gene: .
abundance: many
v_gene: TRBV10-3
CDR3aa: CAISGSKDHPLNSNQPQHF
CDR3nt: TGTGCCATCAGTGGGAGTAAGGATCACCCGCTCAATAGCAATCAGCCCCAGCATTTT